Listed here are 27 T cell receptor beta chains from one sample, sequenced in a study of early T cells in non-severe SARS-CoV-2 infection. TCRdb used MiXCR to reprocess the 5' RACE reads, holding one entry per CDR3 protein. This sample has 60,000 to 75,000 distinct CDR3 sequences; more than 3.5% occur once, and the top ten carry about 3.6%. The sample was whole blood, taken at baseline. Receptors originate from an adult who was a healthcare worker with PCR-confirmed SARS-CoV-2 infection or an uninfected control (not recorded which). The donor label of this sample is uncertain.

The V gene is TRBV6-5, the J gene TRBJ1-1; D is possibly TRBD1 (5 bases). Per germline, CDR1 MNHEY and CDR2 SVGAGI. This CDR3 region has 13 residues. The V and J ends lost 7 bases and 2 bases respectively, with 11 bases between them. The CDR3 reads CASNLGLNTEAFF. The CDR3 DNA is TGTGCCAGCAACCTGGGACTTAACACTGAAGCTTTCTTT.

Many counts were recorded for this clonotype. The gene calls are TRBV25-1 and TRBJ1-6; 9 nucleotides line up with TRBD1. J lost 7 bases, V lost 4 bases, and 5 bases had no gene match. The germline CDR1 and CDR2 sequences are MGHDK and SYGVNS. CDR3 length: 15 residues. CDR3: CASSAGQGRNSPLHF. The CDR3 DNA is TGTGCCAGCAGTGCCGGACAGGGGCGAAATTCACCCCTCCACTTT. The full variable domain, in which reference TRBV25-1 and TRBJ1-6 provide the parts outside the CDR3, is EADIYQTPRYLVIGTGKKITLECSQTMGHDKMYWYQQDPGMELHLIHYSYGVNSTEKGDLSSESTVSRIRTEHFPLTLESARPSHTSQYLCASSAGQGRNSPLHFGNGTRLTVT.

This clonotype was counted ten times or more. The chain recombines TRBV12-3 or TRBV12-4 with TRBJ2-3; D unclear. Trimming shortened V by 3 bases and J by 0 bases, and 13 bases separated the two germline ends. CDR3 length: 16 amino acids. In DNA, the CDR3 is TGTGCCAGCAGTTTGGGCACCGGGTTAAGCACAGATACGCAGTATTTT. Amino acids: CASSLGTGLSTDTQYF.

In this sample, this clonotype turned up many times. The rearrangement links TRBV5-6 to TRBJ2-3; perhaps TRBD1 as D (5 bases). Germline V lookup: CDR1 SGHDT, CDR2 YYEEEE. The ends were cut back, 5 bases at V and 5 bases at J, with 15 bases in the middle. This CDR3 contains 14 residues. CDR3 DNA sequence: TGTGCCAGCAGTCCCAGGGCCACTGGAGATACGCAGTATTTT. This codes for CASSPRATGDTQYF.

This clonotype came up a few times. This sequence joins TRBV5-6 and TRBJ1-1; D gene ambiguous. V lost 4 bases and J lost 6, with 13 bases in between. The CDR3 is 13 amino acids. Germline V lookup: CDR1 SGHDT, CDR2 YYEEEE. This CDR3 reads CASSPGPGPEAFF. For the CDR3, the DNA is TGTGCCAGCAGCCCTGGTCCGGGTCCTGAAGCTTTCTTT.

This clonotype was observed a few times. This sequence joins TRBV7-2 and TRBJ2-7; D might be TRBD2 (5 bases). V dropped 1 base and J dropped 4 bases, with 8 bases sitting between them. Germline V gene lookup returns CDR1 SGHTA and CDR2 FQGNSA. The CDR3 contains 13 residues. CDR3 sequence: CASSLGWEYEQYF. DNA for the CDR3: TGTGCCAGCAGCTTAGGATGGGAGTACGAGCAGTACTTC.

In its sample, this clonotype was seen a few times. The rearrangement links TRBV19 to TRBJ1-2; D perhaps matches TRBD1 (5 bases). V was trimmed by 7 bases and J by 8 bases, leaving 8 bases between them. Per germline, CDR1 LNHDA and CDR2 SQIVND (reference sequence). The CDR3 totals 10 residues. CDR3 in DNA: TGTGCCAGTAAAGGGGACGGCTACACCTTC. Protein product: CASKGDGYTF. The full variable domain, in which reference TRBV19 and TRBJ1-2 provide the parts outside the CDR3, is DGGITQSPKYLFRKEGQNVTLSCEQNLNHDAMYWYRQDPGQGLRLIYYSQIVNDFQKGDIAEGYSVSREKKESFPLTVTSAQKNPTAFYLCASKGDGYTFGSGTRLTVV.

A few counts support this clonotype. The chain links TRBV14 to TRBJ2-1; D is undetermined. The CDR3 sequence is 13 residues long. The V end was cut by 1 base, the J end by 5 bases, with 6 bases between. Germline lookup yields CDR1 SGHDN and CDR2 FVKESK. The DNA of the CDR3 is TGTGCCAGCAGCCAAGGCCGACACAATGAGCAGTTCTTC. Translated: CASSQGRHNEQFF.

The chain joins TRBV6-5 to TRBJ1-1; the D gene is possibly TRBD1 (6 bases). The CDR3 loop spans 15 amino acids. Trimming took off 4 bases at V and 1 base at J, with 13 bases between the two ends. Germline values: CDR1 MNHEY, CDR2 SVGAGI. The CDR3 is CASSSPPRGNTEAFF. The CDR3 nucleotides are TGTGCCAGCAGTTCGCCCCCCAGGGGGAACACTGAAGCTTTCTTT.

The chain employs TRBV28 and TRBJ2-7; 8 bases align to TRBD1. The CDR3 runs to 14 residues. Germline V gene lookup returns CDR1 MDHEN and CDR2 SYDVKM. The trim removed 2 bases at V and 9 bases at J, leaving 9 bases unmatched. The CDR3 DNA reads TGTGCCAGCAGTTTACCGCAGGGGGCAGGGTGGCAGTACTTC. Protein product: CASSLPQGAGWQYF.

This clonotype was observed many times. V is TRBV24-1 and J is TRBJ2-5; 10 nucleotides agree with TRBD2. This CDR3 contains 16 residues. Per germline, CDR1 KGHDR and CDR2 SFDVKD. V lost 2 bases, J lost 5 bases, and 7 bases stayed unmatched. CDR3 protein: CATSDSASGGSETQYF. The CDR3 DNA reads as TGTGCCACCAGTGATTCGGCTAGCGGGGGATCGGAGACCCAGTACTTC.

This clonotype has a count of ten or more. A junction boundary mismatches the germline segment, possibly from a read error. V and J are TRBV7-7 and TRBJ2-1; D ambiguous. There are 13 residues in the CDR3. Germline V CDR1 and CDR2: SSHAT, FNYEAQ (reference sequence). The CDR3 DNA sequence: TGTGCTAGCAGCTTATCCAGTAACAATGAGCAGTTCTTC. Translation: CASSLSSNNEQFF. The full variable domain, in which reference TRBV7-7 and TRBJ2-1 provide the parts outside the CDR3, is GAGVSQSPRYKVTKRGQDVTLRCDPISSHATLYWYQQALGQGPEFLTYFNYEAQPDKSGLPSDRFSAERPEGSISTLTIQRTEQRDSAMYRCASSLSSNNEQFFGPGTRLTVL.

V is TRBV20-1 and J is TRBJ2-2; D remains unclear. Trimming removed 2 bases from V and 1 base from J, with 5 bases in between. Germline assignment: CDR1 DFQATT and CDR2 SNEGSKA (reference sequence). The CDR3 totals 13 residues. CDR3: CSARWGNTGELFF. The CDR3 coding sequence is TGCAGTGCTAGATGGGGGAACACCGGGGAGCTGTTTTTT.

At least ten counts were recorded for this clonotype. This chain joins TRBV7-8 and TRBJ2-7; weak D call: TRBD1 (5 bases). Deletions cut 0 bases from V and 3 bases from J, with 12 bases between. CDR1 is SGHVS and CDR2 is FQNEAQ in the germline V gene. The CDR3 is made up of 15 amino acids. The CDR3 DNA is TGTGCCAGCAGCTTAGCAGGGCAGGGTTACTACGAGCAGTACTTC. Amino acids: CASSLAGQGYYEQYF.

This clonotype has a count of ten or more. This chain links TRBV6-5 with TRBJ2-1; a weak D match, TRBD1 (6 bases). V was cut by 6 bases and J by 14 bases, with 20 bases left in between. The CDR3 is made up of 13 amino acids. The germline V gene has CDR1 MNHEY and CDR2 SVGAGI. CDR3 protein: CASSKNRAPKEFF. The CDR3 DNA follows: TGTGCCAGCAGCAAAAACAGGGCGCCTAAGGAGTTCTTC.

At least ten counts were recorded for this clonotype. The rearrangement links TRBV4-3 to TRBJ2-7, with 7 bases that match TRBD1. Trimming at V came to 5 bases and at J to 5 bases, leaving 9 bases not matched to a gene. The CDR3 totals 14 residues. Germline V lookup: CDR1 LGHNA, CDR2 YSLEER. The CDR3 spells CASSARQGKDEQYF. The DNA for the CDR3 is TGCGCCAGCAGCGCCCGACAGGGAAAGGACGAGCAGTACTTC.

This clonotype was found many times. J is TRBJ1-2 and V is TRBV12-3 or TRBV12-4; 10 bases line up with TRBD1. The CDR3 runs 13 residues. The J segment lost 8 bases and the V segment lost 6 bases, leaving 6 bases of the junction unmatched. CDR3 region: CASRRQGAAGYTF. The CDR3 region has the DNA TGTGCCAGCAGGCGACAGGGGGCGGCGGGCTACACCTTC.

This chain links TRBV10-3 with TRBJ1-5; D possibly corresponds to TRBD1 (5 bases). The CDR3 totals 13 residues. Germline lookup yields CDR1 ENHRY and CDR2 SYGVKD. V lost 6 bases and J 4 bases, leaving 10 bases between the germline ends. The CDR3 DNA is TGTGCCATCAGCCTGGACACAAATCAGCCCCAGCATTTT. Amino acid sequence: CAISLDTNQPQHF.

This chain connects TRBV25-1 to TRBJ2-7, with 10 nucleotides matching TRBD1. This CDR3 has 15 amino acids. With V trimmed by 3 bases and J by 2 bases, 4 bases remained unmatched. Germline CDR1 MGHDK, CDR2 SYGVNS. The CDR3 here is CASSDPGQGAYEQYF. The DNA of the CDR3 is TGTGCCAGCAGTGACCCCGGACAGGGGGCCTACGAGCAGTACTTC.

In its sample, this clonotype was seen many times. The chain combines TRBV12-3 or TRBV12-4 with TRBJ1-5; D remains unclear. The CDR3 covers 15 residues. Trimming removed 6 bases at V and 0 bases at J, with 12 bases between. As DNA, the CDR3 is TGTGCCAGCAGGTCGGGTTCAATTAGCAATCAGCCCCAGCATTTT. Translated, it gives CASRSGSISNQPQHF.

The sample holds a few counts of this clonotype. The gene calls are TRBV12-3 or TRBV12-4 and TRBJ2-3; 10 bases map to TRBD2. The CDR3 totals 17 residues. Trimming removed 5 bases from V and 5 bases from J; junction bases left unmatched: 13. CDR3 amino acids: CASSPRNLAGAKDTQYF. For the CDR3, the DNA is TGTGCCAGCAGTCCGAGAAATCTAGCGGGGGCCAAAGATACGCAGTATTTT.

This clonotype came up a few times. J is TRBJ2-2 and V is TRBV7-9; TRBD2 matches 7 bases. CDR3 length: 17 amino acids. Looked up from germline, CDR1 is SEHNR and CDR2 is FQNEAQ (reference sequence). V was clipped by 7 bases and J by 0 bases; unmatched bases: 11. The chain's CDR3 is CASNRLAFVSNTGELFF. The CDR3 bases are TGTGCCAGCAACAGACTAGCCTTTGTCTCGAACACCGGGGAGCTGTTTTTT.

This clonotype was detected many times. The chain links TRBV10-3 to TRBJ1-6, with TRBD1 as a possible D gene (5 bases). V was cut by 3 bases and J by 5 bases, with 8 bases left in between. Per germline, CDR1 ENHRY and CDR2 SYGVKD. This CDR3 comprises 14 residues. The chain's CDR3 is CAISDRGDNSPLHF. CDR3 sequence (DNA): TGTGCCATCAGTGACCGGGGGGATAATTCACCCCTCCACTTT.

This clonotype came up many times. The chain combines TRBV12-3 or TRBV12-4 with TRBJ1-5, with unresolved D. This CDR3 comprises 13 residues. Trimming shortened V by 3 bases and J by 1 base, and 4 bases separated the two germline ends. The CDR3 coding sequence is TGTGCCAGCAGTTTCGGGAGCAATCAGCCCCAGCATTTT. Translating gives CASSFGSNQPQHF.

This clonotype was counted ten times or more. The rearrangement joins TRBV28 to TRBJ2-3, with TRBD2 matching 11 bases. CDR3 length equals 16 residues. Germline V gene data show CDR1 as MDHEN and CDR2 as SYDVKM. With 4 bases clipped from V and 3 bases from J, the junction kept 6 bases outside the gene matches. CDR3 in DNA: TGTGCCAGCAGTTATAGCGGGGGGGGCAGGACAGATACGCAGTATTTT. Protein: CASSYSGGGRTDTQYF.

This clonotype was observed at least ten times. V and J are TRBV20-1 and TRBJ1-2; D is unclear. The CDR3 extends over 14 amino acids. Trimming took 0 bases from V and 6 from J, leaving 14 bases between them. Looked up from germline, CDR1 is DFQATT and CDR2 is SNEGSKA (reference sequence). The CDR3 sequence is CSARDQSGRDGYTF. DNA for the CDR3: TGCAGTGCTAGAGACCAGTCTGGGCGAGATGGCTACACCTTC.

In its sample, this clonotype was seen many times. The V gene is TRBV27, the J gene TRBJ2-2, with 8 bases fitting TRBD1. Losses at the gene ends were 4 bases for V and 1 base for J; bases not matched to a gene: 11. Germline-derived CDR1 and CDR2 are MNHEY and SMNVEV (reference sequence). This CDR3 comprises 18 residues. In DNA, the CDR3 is TGTGCCAGCAGTTCACAAAATCCCGGGACAGGGAACACCGGGGAGCTGTTTTTT. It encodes CASSSQNPGTGNTGELFF.